This T cell receptor (beta chain) was sequenced for a study of early T cells in non-severe SARS-CoV-2 infection. In TCRdb, the 5' RACE reads were re-called with MiXCR into one record per CDR3 protein. The repertoire holds around 80,000 distinct CDR3 sequences, less than 11% seen once, with over 7.5% in the top ten. The V end lost 1 base, the J end lost 0 bases, and 10 bases lay between the germline ends. This CDR3 spans 15 amino acids. The germline gives CDR1 MNHNS, CDR2 SASEGT. At least ten counts were recorded for this clonotype. The chain carries TRBV6-1 and TRBJ2-7; TRBD1 might be the D (5 bases). The sequence came from an adult who was a healthcare worker with PCR-confirmed SARS-CoV-2 infection or an uninfected control (not recorded which). The material was whole blood, obtained at baseline. The CDR3 DNA follows: TGTGCCAGCAGTGAAGTCAGGGCGAGCTCCTACGAGCAGTACTTC. This encodes CASSEVRASSYEQYF.